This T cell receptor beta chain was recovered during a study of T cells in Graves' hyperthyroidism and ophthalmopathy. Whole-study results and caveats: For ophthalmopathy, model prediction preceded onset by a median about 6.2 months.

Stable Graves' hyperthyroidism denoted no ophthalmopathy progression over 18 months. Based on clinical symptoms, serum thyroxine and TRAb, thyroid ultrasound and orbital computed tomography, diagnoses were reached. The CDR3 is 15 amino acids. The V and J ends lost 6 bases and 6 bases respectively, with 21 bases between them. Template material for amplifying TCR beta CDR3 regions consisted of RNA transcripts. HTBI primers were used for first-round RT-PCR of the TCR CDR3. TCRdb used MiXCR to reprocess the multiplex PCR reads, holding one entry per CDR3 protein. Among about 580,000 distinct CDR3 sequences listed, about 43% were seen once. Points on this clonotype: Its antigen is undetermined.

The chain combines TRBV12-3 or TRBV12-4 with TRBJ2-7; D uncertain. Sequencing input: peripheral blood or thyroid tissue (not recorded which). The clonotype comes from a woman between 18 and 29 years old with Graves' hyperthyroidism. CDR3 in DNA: TGTGCCAGCAGCCCCCTGTCCCCCCCCTGGACCGAGCAGTACTTC. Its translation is CASSPLSPPWTEQYF.